These 6 T cell receptor beta chains were all obtained from the same sample, sequenced in a study of blood T cell repertoires in COVID-19. Generated by immunoSEQ multiplex PCR, the TCRdb table keeps only in-frame clones and is missing some. The data hold roughly 250,000 clones, with around 82% observed a single time. The specimen sequenced was peripheral blood. The source of these receptors is an elderly woman with active or convalescent COVID-19.

This clone was picked up one time. This chain connects TRBV20-1 to TRBJ2-1, with 10 positions matching TRBD2. Trimming at V came to 8 bases and at J to 8 bases, leaving 3 bases not matched to a gene. Per the germline V gene, CDR1 is DFQATT and CDR2 is SNEGSKA (reference sequence). The CDR3 spans 11 residues. The CDR3, as DNA: TGCAGTCGCCTAGCGGGAGATGAGCAGTTCTTC. This encodes CSRLAGDEQFF.

The chain combines TRBV4-1 with TRBJ2-4; TRBD1 might be the D (6 bases). The CDR3 length is 16 residues. The V end lost 1 base, the J end lost 2 bases, and 12 bases lay between the germline ends. Germline CDR1 MGHRA, CDR2 YSYEKL. The CDR3 DNA follows: TGCGCCAGCAGCCAAGGTCAGGGGCTGACCAAAAACATTCAGTACTTC. It yields the protein CASSQGQGLTKNIQYF.

The CDR3 here is CASSDFDGSTEAFF. As DNA, the CDR3 is TGTGCCAGCAGTGATTTTGACGGGTCCACTGAAGCTTTCTTT. The rearrangement uses TRBV6-1 and TRBJ1-1; D is unclear. Looked up from germline, CDR1 is MNHNS and CDR2 is SASEGT. The CDR3 contains 14 residues. The V end was cut by 3 bases, the J end by 4 bases, with 12 bases between.

The V gene is TRBV28, the J gene TRBJ1-5; D gene ambiguous. Germline CDR1 MDHEN, CDR2 SYDVKM. Trimming took off 2 bases at V and 1 base at J, with 12 bases between the two ends. The CDR3 is made up of 16 amino acids. The CDR3 region has the DNA TGTGCCAGCAGTTTACCGGGATCGCAGAGCAATCAGCCCCAGCATTTT. Protein: CASSLPGSQSNQPQHF. Combining the CDR3 with reference TRBV28 and TRBJ1-5 gives the whole variable domain DVKVTQSSRYLVKRTGEKVFLECVQDMDHENMFWYRQDPGLGLRLIYFSYDVKMKEKGDIPEGYSVSREKKERFSLILESASTNQTSMYLCASSLPGSQSNQPQHFGDGTRLSIL.

The chain has TRBV28 and TRBJ2-2; a possible D gene is TRBD1 (5 bases). The CDR3 covers 14 residues. The V gene lost 6 bases and the J gene lost 1 base, with 9 bases spanning the gap. CDR1 is MDHEN, CDR2 SYDVKM, per germline. This chain's CDR3 is CASRGHLNTGELFF. CDR3 DNA: TGTGCCAGCAGAGGACACCTGAACACCGGGGAGCTGTTTTTT.

This rearrangement joins TRBV15 to TRBJ1-2; perhaps TRBD1 as D (6 bases). Trimming took 2 bases from V and 6 from J, leaving 16 bases between them. The germline CDR1 and CDR2 sequences are LNHNV and YYDKDF (reference sequence). The CDR3 has 15 amino acids. CDR3: CATSRRKAGDHGYTF. The CDR3 DNA reads TGTGCCACCAGCAGACGTAAAGCAGGGGACCATGGCTACACCTTC.